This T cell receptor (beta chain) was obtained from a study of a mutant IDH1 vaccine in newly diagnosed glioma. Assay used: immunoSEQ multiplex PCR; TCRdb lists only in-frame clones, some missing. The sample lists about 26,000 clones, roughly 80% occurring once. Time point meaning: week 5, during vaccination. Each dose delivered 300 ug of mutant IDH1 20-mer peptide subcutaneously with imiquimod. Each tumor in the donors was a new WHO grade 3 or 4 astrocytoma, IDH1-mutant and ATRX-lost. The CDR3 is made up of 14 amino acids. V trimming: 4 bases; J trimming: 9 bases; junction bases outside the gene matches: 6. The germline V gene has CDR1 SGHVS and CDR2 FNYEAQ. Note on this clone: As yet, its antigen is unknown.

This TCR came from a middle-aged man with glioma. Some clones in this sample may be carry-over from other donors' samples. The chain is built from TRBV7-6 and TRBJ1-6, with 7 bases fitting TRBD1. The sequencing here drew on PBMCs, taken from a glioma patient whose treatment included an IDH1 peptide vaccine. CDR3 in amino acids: CASSSGQWGSPLHF. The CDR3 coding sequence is TGTGCCAGCAGCTCGGGACAGTGGGGTTCACCCCTCCACTTT.